This is a list of T cell receptor beta chains from one sample in a study of vaccination and CD4 T cells after COVID-19. TCRdb passed the PCR reads through MiXCR, listing each CDR3 protein once. The sample includes around 26,000 distinct CDR3 sequences, around 50% seen only once; the top ten take less than 6.5%. The sequences come from CD4+ T cells from blood, collected about 7 months after SARS-CoV-2 vaccination. Receptors were obtained from a human donor who had recovered from COVID-19. Both conserved end residues are part of each CDR3. The D gene is left open where the match is weak. Where a row states a size, it is once, few, many or the class of an expanded clone; other rows omit it.

once | TRBJ2-1 | TRBV7-9 | - | 17 | CASSSSPGGPKMNEQFF | TGTGCCAGCAGCTCCTCTCCCGGGGGTCCGAAAATGAATGAGCAGTTCTTC
- | TRBJ2-2 | TRBV20-1 | TRBD2 | 14 | CSVPRTSFTGELFF | TGCAGTGTCCCACGGACTAGTTTTACCGGGGAGCTGTTTTTT
- | TRBJ2-1 | TRBV27 | TRBD2 | 17 | CASRLSSGTSVYNEQFF | TGTGCCAGCAGGTTGAGCTCCGGGACTAGCGTTTACAATGAGCAGTTCTTC
- | TRBJ2-1 | TRBV2 | TRBD2 | 15 | CASSDSGSSYNEQFF | TGTGCCAGCAGCGATAGCGGGAGCTCCTACAATGAGCAGTTCTTC
- | TRBJ2-3 | TRBV7-6 | TRBD2 | 16 | CASSSTPGGPSDTQYF | TGTGCCAGCAGCTCAACTCCGGGAGGGCCTTCAGATACGCAGTATTTT
few | TRBJ2-3 | TRBV6-1 | - | 13 | CASSWGVTDTQYF | TGTGCCAGCTCGTGGGGGGTCACAGATACGCAGTATTTT
few | TRBJ2-3 | TRBV7-9 | - | 16 | CASSRVQFEGTDTQYF | TGTGCCAGCAGCAGAGTCCAGTTTGAAGGCACAGATACGCAGTATTTT
- | TRBJ2-1 | TRBV7-9 | TRBD2 | 15 | CASSPTSGPYNEQFF | TGTGCCAGCAGCCCGACTAGCGGGCCTTACAATGAGCAGTTCTTC
few | TRBJ1-1 | TRBV20-1 | - | 15 | CSARDQQDSYTEAFF | TGCAGTGCTAGAGATCAGCAGGATAGTTACACTGAAGCTTTCTTT
few | TRBJ2-3 | TRBV20-1 | TRBD2 | 16 | CSARLASGSSADTQYF | TGCAGTGCTAGACTCGCTAGCGGGAGTTCCGCAGATACGCAGTATTTT
- | TRBJ2-1 | TRBV20-1 | TRBD2 | 14 | CSATTSGIGNEQFF | TGCAGTGCCACGACTAGCGGGATTGGTAATGAGCAGTTCTTC
- | TRBJ1-5 | TRBV14 | - | 16 | CASSAGNQVKGGPQHF | TGTGCCAGCAGCGCAGGGAATCAGGTAAAAGGGGGGCCCCAGCATTTT
- | TRBJ2-1 | TRBV2 | TRBD1 | 12 | CASSGDSNEQFF | TGTGCCAGCAGTGGGGACAGTAATGAGCAGTTCTTC
- | TRBJ2-4 | TRBV7-2 | - | 13 | CASSLVVDGIQYF | TGTGCCAGCAGCTTAGTTGTGGATGGCATTCAGTACTTC
- | TRBJ2-1 | TRBV15 | - | 15 | CATSRDTGTNNEQFF | TGTGCCACCAGCAGGGACACCGGGACCAACAATGAGCAGTTCTTC
once | TRBJ2-6 | TRBV5-4 | TRBD1 | 17 | CASSPTGDISGANVLTF | TGTGCCAGCAGCCCGACAGGGGACATCTCTGGGGCCAACGTCCTGACTTTC
- | TRBJ2-5 | TRBV18 | - | 14 | CASSPPSRKETQYF | TGTGCCAGCTCACCACCTTCCAGGAAAGAGACCCAGTACTTC
few | TRBJ1-5 | TRBV6-1 | - | 15 | CASTVGGLGGQPQHF | TGTGCCAGCACGGTCGGGGGCCTCGGGGGTCAGCCCCAGCATTTT
few | TRBJ1-2 | TRBV7-9 | - | 12 | CASSLGAFGYTF | TGTGCCAGCAGCTTAGGAGCGTTTGGCTACACCTTC
- | TRBJ2-2 | TRBV28 | - | 15 | CASSLLGGNTGELFF | TGTGCCAGCAGTTTATTGGGGGGGAACACCGGGGAGCTGTTTTTT
few | TRBJ2-7 | TRBV7-9 | TRBD2 | 13 | CASSLGGINEQYF | TGTGCCAGCAGCTTGGGAGGGATCAACGAGCAGTACTTC
once | TRBJ1-1 | TRBV4-1 | TRBD1 | 16 | CASSQDIFVGGRGPFF | TGCGCCAGCAGCCAAGATATATTTGTAGGGGGCAGGGGCCCTTTCTTT
- | TRBJ2-2 | TRBV27 | TRBD1 | 15 | CASSRVPGGTGELFF | TGTGCCAGCAGCCGCGTCCCAGGGGGCACCGGGGAGCTGTTTTTT
few | TRBJ2-7 | TRBV7-2 | TRBD2 | 16 | CASSLHSSGSSYEQYF | TGTGCCAGCAGCTTGCATAGTAGCGGGAGTAGTTACGAGCAGTACTTC
- | TRBJ2-7 | TRBV7-9 | - | 18 | CASSSRDRRTTLPYEQYF | TGTGCCAGCAGCTCCCGGGACCGGCGGACCACGCTCCCTTACGAGCAGTACTTC
- | TRBJ1-4 | TRBV20-1 | - | 13 | CSAADATNEKLFF | TGCAGTGCTGCGGACGCAACTAATGAAAAACTGTTTTTT
- | TRBJ2-3 | TRBV4-1 | - | 15 | CASKANRVSTDTQYF | TGCGCCAGTAAAGCGAACAGGGTTAGCACAGATACGCAGTATTTT
- | TRBJ2-1 | TRBV6-1 | TRBD1 | 17 | CASSESIRDRGFDEQFF | TGTGCCAGCAGCGAATCTATCCGGGACAGGGGGTTTGATGAGCAGTTCTTC
once | TRBJ2-1 | TRBV7-8 | TRBD2 | 16 | CASSLPGLAGVIEQFF | TGTGCCAGCAGCTTACCCGGACTAGCGGGGGTAATCGAGCAGTTCTTC
- | TRBJ2-7 | TRBV20-1 | - | 14 | CSASSAEKGNEQYF | TGCAGTGCTAGCTCGGCAGAGAAAGGGAACGAGCAGTACTTC
few | TRBJ2-5 | TRBV2 | - | 14 | CASSDGRNQETQYF | TGTGCCAGCAGTGATGGTAGGAACCAAGAGACCCAGTACTTC
- | TRBJ2-2 | TRBV6-1 | - | 14 | CASLPDIATGELFF | TGTGCCAGCCTTCCGGACATTGCTACCGGGGAGCTGTTTTTT
- | TRBJ2-5 | TRBV7-9 | TRBD1 | 15 | CASSPSTGGRETQYF | TGTGCCAGCAGCCCTTCAACAGGGGGCCGAGAGACCCAGTACTTC
- | TRBJ1-2 | TRBV6-5 | TRBD1 | 15 | CASSYQQGTNYGYTF | TGTGCCAGCAGTTACCAACAGGGGACCAACTATGGCTACACCTTC
- | TRBJ2-1 | TRBV10-2 | - | 13 | CASSESVADEQFF | TGCGCCAGCAGTGAGTCAGTAGCGGATGAGCAGTTCTTC